The TCR beta chain described here comes from a study of shared clonotypes between healthy human individuals. Libraries were prepared by immunoSEQ multiplex PCR; TCRdb keeps only in-frame clonotypes and omits some of them. The data show approximately 500,000 clones, 79% seen once. V lost 2 bases and J 5 bases, leaving 12 bases between the germline ends. The germline V gene has CDR1 GTSNPN and CDR2 SVGIG (reference sequence). The CDR3 is 13 amino acids. Healthy and HIV-negative, the adult donors had no recent acute infections or vaccinations. This clonotype was obtained from a woman aged 40 to 55 in good health. Some clones in this sample may be carry-over from other donors' samples. The source material was PBMCs. The rearrangement links TRBV30 to TRBJ2-5, with D unresolved. The CDR3 DNA reads TGTGCCTGGAGTTCCAAGGGTTGGGAGACCCAGTACTTC. Its translation is CAWSSKGWETQYF.